A selection of T cell receptor beta chains follows, all from one sample in a study of blood T cell repertoires in COVID-19. Here immunoSEQ multiplex PCR was the method, and the copy in TCRdb shows in-frame clones only, minus some. The sample shows around 130,000 clones, approximately 82% of them seen only once. The specimen sequenced was peripheral blood. The source is a man in his forties with active or convalescent COVID-19. Each CDR3 is given with its conserved first and last residue. Fields, in order: D gene, V gene, clone size, J gene, CDR3 length, CDR3 DNA, CDR3 protein. A D gene is named only where the DNA matches it firmly. Only part of the rows carry a size: once, few, many, or a class if the clone is expanded.

-	TRBV5-1	-	TRBJ2-5	15	TGCGCCAGCAGCCGGGCGGACAGTCCCCAAGAGACCCAGTACTTC	CASSRADSPQETQYF
TRBD1	TRBV6-5	once	TRBJ1-2	14	TGTGCCAGCAACCGACAGGGTGGAAACTATGGCTACACCTTC	CASNRQGGNYGYTF
-	TRBV9	-	TRBJ2-3	13	TGTGCCAGCATGAAGGACTTCACAGATACGCAGTATTTT	CASMKDFTDTQYF
TRBD2	TRBV7-2	-	TRBJ2-7	18	TGTGCCAGCAGCTCCCCCCCGGGACTAGCGGGGGAAAGGTACGAGCAGTACTTC	CASSSPPGLAGERYEQYF
TRBD1	TRBV24-1	-	TRBJ2-2	16	TGTGCCACCAGTGACCAGGGGACAGGGAACACCGGGGAGCTGTTTTTT	CATSDQGTGNTGELFF
-	TRBV4-2	-	TRBJ2-7	14	TGTGCCAGCAGCCAAGCGCACAGCTCCTACGAGCAGTACTTC	CASSQAHSSYEQYF
-	TRBV2	-	TRBJ2-7	14	TGTGCCAGCTTCCTGGGGCCAGTCTCCTACGAGCAGTACTTC	CASFLGPVSYEQYF
-	TRBV7-3	-	TRBJ2-2	13	TGTGCCAGCAGCTTAAGCACTTCCGGGGAGCTGTTTTTT	CASSLSTSGELFF
-	TRBV7-2	-	TRBJ2-5	14	TGTGCCAGCAGCTTAGAACGCGTGAAAGAGACCCAGTACTTC	CASSLERVKETQYF
TRBD2	TRBV11-2	-	TRBJ2-5	14	TGTGCCAGCAGTCCGGGACTAGCGGGGGAGACCCAGTACTTC	CASSPGLAGETQYF
-	TRBV14	-	TRBJ1-5	13	TGTGCCAGCAGCCAAGATCTCAGTCAGCCCCAGCATTTT	CASSQDLSQPQHF
TRBD2	TRBV5-1	-	TRBJ2-5	16	TGCGCCAGCAGCTTCACTAGCGGGGGGGCCCTGGAGACCCAGTACTTC	CASSFTSGGALETQYF
-	TRBV18	-	TRBJ2-5	14	TGTGCCAGCTCACCAGGGCAGATCCAAGAGACCCAGTACTTC	CASSPGQIQETQYF
TRBD2	TRBV14	once	TRBJ2-5	16	TGTGCCAGCAGCCGGGGAGACCGGGGGGGCCAAGAGACCCAGTACTTC	CASSRGDRGGQETQYF
-	TRBV7-9	-	TRBJ1-3	15	TGTGCCAGCAGCTTTGGGTCCCAGGGCGGAAACACCATATATTTT	CASSFGSQGGNTIYF
-	TRBV7-9	-	TRBJ2-1	17	TGTGCCAGCAGCTTATATATCAACAGAAACTCCTACAATGAGCAGTTCTTC	CASSLYINRNSYNEQFF
TRBD2	TRBV14	-	TRBJ2-3	16	TGTGCCAGCAGCTCCGGCGAGCGGGGGTCCACAGATACGCAGTATTTT	CASSSGERGSTDTQYF
TRBD1	TRBV7-3	-	TRBJ1-1	13	TGTGCCAGCAGCTCCCAGGGACAGGTTGAAGCTTTCTTT	CASSSQGQVEAFF
TRBD1	TRBV6-5	-	TRBJ1-1	14	TGTGCCAGCAGCCGGACAGGGTCGAACACTGAAGCTTTCTTT	CASSRTGSNTEAFF
-	TRBV19	-	TRBJ1-2	11	TGTGCCAGTAGTATTGCGGGGGGCTACACCTTC	CASSIAGGYTF
-	TRBV4-1	-	TRBJ2-4	14	TGCGCCAGCAGCCCCCCCGTGACAGAGTTTATTCAGTACTTC	CASSPPVTEFIQYF
-	TRBV7-9	-	TRBJ2-2	16	TGTGCCAGCAGCCGAGGGGACACGGGGCTCACCGGGGAGCTGTTTTTT	CASSRGDTGLTGELFF
TRBD1	TRBV29-1	-	TRBJ1-1	13	TGCAGCGCCAGGGGGACGCCCCTTGATGAAGCTTTCTTT	CSARGTPLDEAFF
TRBD2	TRBV5-1	-	TRBJ2-3	15	TGCGCCAGCAGCTCCGGACAGCCGCGGGGGGCCACGCAGTATTTT	CASSSGQPRGATQYF
TRBD2	TRBV11-2	-	TRBJ2-5	15	TGTGCCAGCAGCTTATTGCGGGGGGGCCAAGAGACCCAGTACTTC	CASSLLRGGQETQYF
-	TRBV14	-	TRBJ2-1	14	TGTGCCAGCAGCTCGGACTTTTTGCCAGGTGAGCAGTTCTTC	CASSSDFLPGEQFF
-	TRBV5-1	-	TRBJ2-6	16	TGCGCCAGCAACCCAAACCCGGTCTTTGGGGCCAACGTCCTGACTTTC	CASNPNPVFGANVLTF
TRBD2	TRBV6-5	-	TRBJ2-5	15	TGTGCCAGCAGTTACGGGGGGGGTAGGGCAGAGACCCAGTACTTC	CASSYGGGRAETQYF
TRBD1	TRBV7-8	-	TRBJ1-1	15	TGTGCCAGCAGCTCCTGGACAGGGGCGAACACTGAAGCTTTCTTT	CASSSWTGANTEAFF
TRBD1	TRBV6-1	-	TRBJ1-5	14	TGTGCCAGCAGTGAAGGCAGGGGGCCCCAGCCCCAGCATTTT	CASSEGRGPQPQHF
-	TRBV5-4	-	TRBJ1-1	13	TGTGCCAGCAGCTTCACCGAGGGTACTGAAGCTTTCTTT	CASSFTEGTEAFF
TRBD1	TRBV7-7	-	TRBJ2-7	13	TGTGCCAGCAGCCCGGACAGGTCCTACGAGCAGTACTTC	CASSPDRSYEQYF
TRBD2	TRBV19	-	TRBJ2-1	15	TGTGCCAGTGGGACTAGCCCGAGCTCCTACAATGAGCAGTTCTTC	CASGTSPSSYNEQFF
-	TRBV2	few	TRBJ1-1	13	TGTGCCAGCAGGGATACAGGGTTCCCTGAAGCTTTCTTT	CASRDTGFPEAFF
-	TRBV7-9	-	TRBJ1-5	15	TGTGCCAGCAGCTTTGGCACAGGCGTCAATCAGCCCCAGCATTTT	CASSFGTGVNQPQHF
TRBD1	TRBV29-1	few	TRBJ2-3	14	TGCAGCGTGCAAAGAGGGGGCGGCACAGATACGCAGTATTTT	CSVQRGGGTDTQYF
TRBD1	TRBV6-5	-	TRBJ1-3	14	TGTGCCAGCACCTCGACAGGGGCTGGAAACACCATATATTTT	CASTSTGAGNTIYF
-	TRBV7-2	-	TRBJ1-1	15	TGTGCCAGCAGCTTAGAACCCAGAATTGGCACTGAAGCTTTCTTT	CASSLEPRIGTEAFF
-	TRBV27	-	TRBJ1-5	15	TGTGCCAGCAGTTTATCCAGGGGTAACAATCAGCCCCAGCATTTT	CASSLSRGNNQPQHF
-	TRBV28	-	TRBJ1-5	11	TGTGCCAGCAGTCCCGTCGGGCCCCAGCATTTT	CASSPVGPQHF
TRBD1	TRBV7-9	few	TRBJ2-7	14	TGTGCCAGCAGCCTAAGACAGGGATCCTACGAGCAGTACTTC	CASSLRQGSYEQYF
TRBD1	TRBV2	-	TRBJ1-2	14	TGTGCCAGCAGTGGAGGGGGGGACAGGGTTCGGTACACCTTC	CASSGGGDRVRYTF
-	TRBV7-2	-	TRBJ2-7	15	TGTGCCAGCAGCTTATATTCGGCGGGAACCTACGAGCAGTACTTC	CASSLYSAGTYEQYF
-	TRBV9	-	TRBJ2-3	14	TGTGCCAGCAGCGTAGGGGGGGACAGCGATACGCAGTATTTT	CASSVGGDSDTQYF
-	TRBV19	-	TRBJ1-4	13	TGTGCCAGTAGTCGACAGGTGAATGAAAAACTGTTTTTT	CASSRQVNEKLFF
TRBD1	TRBV25-1	-	TRBJ2-1	14	TGTGCCAGCAGTGCGACAGGGGCCTACAATGAGCAGTTCTTC	CASSATGAYNEQFF
TRBD1	TRBV6-2/TRBV6-3	-	TRBJ2-3	16	TGTGCCAGCAGTCAAACCCGGGACAGGACCACAGATACGCAGTATTTT	CASSQTRDRTTDTQYF
-	TRBV27	-	TRBJ2-3	14	TGTGCCAGCACCCAGGGGGGAAGGGCAGATACGCAGTATTTT	CASTQGGRADTQYF
TRBD2	TRBV29-1	-	TRBJ2-3	15	TGCAGCGTGAGTCCGACTAGCGGGGGCACAGATACGCAGTATTTT	CSVSPTSGGTDTQYF
TRBD1	TRBV3-1/TRBV3-2	-	TRBJ1-5	14	TGTGCCAGCAGCCAGGGGACAGACAATCAGCCCCAGCATTTT	CASSQGTDNQPQHF